This TCR beta chain was captured by sequencing in a study of T cell changes during pregnancy in multiple sclerosis. Germline lookup yields CDR1 SGHVS and CDR2 FNYEAQ. Trimming at V came to 0 bases and at J to 9 bases, leaving 2 bases not matched to a gene. This CDR3 spans 13 amino acids. The data were produced by immunoSEQ multiplex PCR, yet TCRdb's version contains in-frame clones alone and is incomplete. The data show around 35,000 clones, with approximately 90% seen just once and around 12% held by the top ten. This chain joins TRBV7-6 and TRBJ2-1, with 7 bases matching TRBD2. The sequences come from CD8+ T cells from peripheral blood mononuclear cells, collected in the first trimester of pregnancy. This receptor was obtained from a female donor with multiple sclerosis, enrolled in a pregnancy study. The CDR3 nucleotides are TGTGCCAGCAGCTTAGCGGGAGGGGCTGAGCAGTTCTTC. As protein: CASSLAGGAEQFF.